The 17 T cell receptor beta chains below come from one sample, sequenced in a study of T cell changes during pregnancy in multiple sclerosis. Clones were sequenced by immunoSEQ multiplex PCR, and TCRdb holds only the in-frame ones, with some missing. The sample shows 75,000 to 80,000 clones, about 88% of them seen only once. Sample: peripheral blood, taken before pregnancy. The receptors stem from a female donor with multiple sclerosis, enrolled in a pregnancy study.

The rearrangement uses TRBV10-3 and TRBJ1-2; 11 bases align to TRBD1. This CDR3 comprises 15 residues. The trim removed 6 bases at V and 4 bases at J, leaving 7 bases unmatched. The germline V gene encodes CDR1 ENHRY and CDR2 SYGVKD. The DNA for the CDR3 is TGTGCCATCAGGGGACAGGGGGATAAAGTCTATGGCTACACCTTC. Protein: CAIRGQGDKVYGYTF.

This sequence joins TRBV28 and TRBJ2-7; D possibly corresponds to TRBD2 (6 bases). CDR1 and CDR2 (germline): MDHEN, SYDVKM. Trimming took 3 bases from V and 6 from J, leaving 15 bases between them. The CDR3 loop spans 14 amino acids. This chain's CDR3 is CASSFGLPSVEQYF. The DNA for the CDR3 is TGTGCCAGCAGTTTCGGACTACCCTCTGTCGAGCAGTACTTC.

The genes are TRBV19 and TRBJ1-5; 8 positions match TRBD1. V shed 1 base, J shed 5 bases, and the junction held 7 bases outside the gene matches. CDR1 LNHDA and CDR2 SQIVND come from the germline V gene (reference sequence). The CDR3 is 16 residues long. For the CDR3, the DNA is TGTGCCAGTAGTATAGGGCAGGGGGCCTTCGATCAGCCCCAGCATTTT. Its protein product is CASSIGQGAFDQPQHF.

The chain joins TRBV5-5 to TRBJ2-5; D is undetermined. Germline V gene lookup returns CDR1 SGHKS and CDR2 YYEKEE (reference sequence). This CDR3 has 14 amino acids. V dropped 6 bases and J dropped 4 bases, with 16 bases sitting between them. The CDR3 DNA reads as TGTGCCAGCACCCGCGCCCTGCAAAGAGAGACCCAGTACTTC. Encoded protein: CASTRALQRETQYF.

This chain joins TRBV11-3 and TRBJ2-3; D possibly corresponds to TRBD1 (7 bases). The CDR3 extends over 13 amino acids. V lost 5 bases to trimming and J lost 5 bases, with 11 bases between them. CDR1 is SGHNT and CDR2 is YENEEA in the germline V gene. The CDR3 DNA sequence: TGTGCCAGCAGCCAGCAGGGGGGAGATACGCAGTATTTT. Translation gives CASSQQGGDTQYF.

J is TRBJ1-5 and V is TRBV28; 9 bases are a match to TRBD1. Germline V gene data show CDR1 as MDHEN and CDR2 as SYDVKM. The length of the CDR3 is 13 residues. Germline trimming cut 5 bases from V and 16 bases from J; bases unmatched to any gene: 12. The CDR3 is CASSLSPGQGSHF. In nucleotides, the CDR3 is TGTGCCAGCAGTCTCTCCCCGGGACAGGGCTCACATTTT.

This rearrangement joins TRBV5-4 to TRBJ2-3; the D is unclear. Per germline, CDR1 SGHNT and CDR2 YYREEE (reference sequence). The CDR3 runs to 13 residues. V lost 0 bases and J 6 bases, leaving 8 bases between the germline ends. The CDR3 bases are TGTGCCAGCAGCTTGGATCCTACGGATACGCAGTATTTT. Amino acids: CASSLDPTDTQYF.

The genes are TRBV9 and TRBJ2-5, with 11 nucleotides matching TRBD2. Trimming took 0 bases from V and 5 from J; bases not matched to a gene: 9. The germline gives CDR1 SGDLS, CDR2 YYNGEE. This CDR3 has 17 amino acids. The CDR3 loop is CASSVGASGGSRETQYF. CDR3 coding DNA: TGTGCCAGCAGCGTAGGGGCTAGCGGGGGGTCGAGGGAGACCCAGTACTTC.

This clone came up once. The CDR3 bases are TGCGCCAGCAGTTCCGGGACAGGGGAAGATACGCAGTATTTT. Translated, it gives CASSSGTGEDTQYF. V is TRBV5-1 and J is TRBJ2-3; 10 bases align to TRBD1. The CDR3 is 14 amino acids. V shed 5 bases and J 5 bases; nucleotides not matched to a gene: 5. Germline CDR1 is SGHRS and CDR2 is YFSETQ.

V usage is TRBV6-5 and J usage is TRBJ1-6; 10 bases line up with TRBD1. The V gene's germline CDR1 is MNHEY and CDR2 SVGAGI. The trim removed 2 bases at V and 11 bases at J, leaving 3 bases unmatched. The CDR3 is 14 amino acids. CDR3 protein: CASSYGTGDPPLHF. In DNA form, the CDR3 reads TGTGCCAGCAGTTACGGGACAGGGGATCCACCCCTCCACTTT.

The chain recombines TRBV30 with TRBJ1-1; unclear D gene. CDR1 is GTSNPN, CDR2 SVGIG, per germline (reference sequence). V dropped 7 bases and J dropped 2 bases, with 11 bases sitting between them. This CDR3 is 12 amino acids long. The CDR3 sequence: CAFSRGNTEAFF. Here the CDR3 DNA reads TGTGCCTTCAGCCGAGGAAACACTGAAGCTTTCTTT.

The V call is TRBV30, the J call TRBJ1-2; 7 nucleotides align to TRBD1. Looked up from germline, CDR1 is GTSNPN and CDR2 is SVGIG (reference sequence). The CDR3 sequence is 13 residues long. Germline trimming cut 3 bases from V and 2 bases from J; bases unmatched to any gene: 3. CDR3 protein: CAWRGQPNYGYTF. In DNA form, the CDR3 reads TGTGCCTGGAGGGGACAGCCCAACTATGGCTACACCTTC. The entire variable domain, with the rest obtained from reference TRBV30 and TRBJ1-2, is as follows: SQTIHQWPATLVQPVGSPLSLECTVEGTSNPNLYWYRQAAGRGLQLLFYSVGIGQISSEVPQNLSASRPQDRQFILSSKKLLLSDSGFYLCAWRGQPNYGYTFGSGTRLTVV.

V and J are TRBV6-5 and TRBJ2-5; D possibly corresponds to TRBD1 (6 bases). Trimming pared 5 bases from V and 5 bases from J, leaving 15 bases between. The CDR3 covers 14 residues. Germline CDR1 and CDR2: MNHEY and SVGAGI. The CDR3 sequence is CASSPWFRGETQYF. The CDR3 DNA reads as TGTGCCAGCAGTCCGTGGTTCAGGGGTGAGACCCAGTACTTC.

This clone was observed a single time. The chain recombines TRBV10-1 with TRBJ2-4, with 8 bases aligning to TRBD1. The CDR3 contains 13 residues. Unmatched junction bases numbered 3, after V lost 4 bases and J lost 7 bases. The germline CDR1 and CDR2 sequences are WNHNN and SYGVQD (reference sequence). Here the CDR3 DNA reads TGCGCCAGCAGTGGTAACAGGGGGAACATTCAGTACTTC. Translated, it gives CASSGNRGNIQYF.

The J gene is TRBJ2-3, the V gene TRBV4-1, with TRBD1 as a possible D gene (6 bases). The CDR3 extends over 16 amino acids. Germline V gene lookup returns CDR1 MGHRA and CDR2 YSYEKL. Trimming removed 0 bases at V and 2 bases at J, with 12 bases between. As DNA, the CDR3 is TGCGCCAGCAGCCAAGATGGCGACAGGTACACAGATACGCAGTATTTT. Translation: CASSQDGDRYTDTQYF.

This CDR3 reads CASSLAAQGNYGYTF. CDR3 nucleotide sequence: TGTGCCAGCAGCTTAGCGGCGCAGGGGAACTATGGCTACACCTTC. This chain uses TRBV7-2 with TRBJ1-2, with D perhaps matching TRBD1 (6 bases). Trimming removed 0 bases from V and 2 bases from J, with 10 bases in between. Per the germline V gene, CDR1 is SGHTA and CDR2 is FQGNSA. The CDR3 runs 15 residues.

The chain recombines TRBV11-1 with TRBJ2-1; 8 bases line up with TRBD1. The ends lost 1 base at V and 9 bases at J; junction bases unmatched: 14. CDR3 length: 17 residues. Germline assignment: CDR1 SGHAT and CDR2 FQDESV (reference sequence). The CDR3 region has the DNA TGTGCCAGCAGCTTAGGATCCCCCGGGACAGGACTAAGTGAGCAGTTCTTC. Residues: CASSLGSPGTGLSEQFF. Full variable domain (rest looked up from reference TRBV11-1 and TRBJ2-1): EAEVAQSPRYKITEKSQAVAFWCDPISGHATLYWYRQILGQGPELLVQFQDESVVDDSQLPKDRFSAERLKGVDSTLKIQPAELGDSAMYLCASSLGSPGTGLSEQFFGPGTRLTVL.